These 17 T cell receptor beta chains came from one sample sequenced in a study of blood T cell repertoires in COVID-19. The method was immunoSEQ multiplex PCR; TCRdb's version includes in-frame clones alone and lacks a portion of them. The table has around 140,000 clones, around nine tenths seen once. The source material was peripheral blood. These receptors were obtained from a human donor in a cohort sampled during active COVID-19.

A few counts support this clone. This chain joins TRBV7-3 and TRBJ2-2; 7 bases are shared with TRBD1. The CDR3 loop spans 14 amino acids. Per the germline V gene, CDR1 is SGHTA and CDR2 is FQGTGA. The J segment lost 3 bases and the V segment lost 5 bases, leaving 3 bases of the junction unmatched. CDR3 DNA sequence: TGTGCCAGCAGCACACAGGGGTACACCGGGGAGCTGTTTTTT. It encodes CASSTQGYTGELFF.

About this clone: The sample contains more than one DNA sequence encoding this CDR3. The chain employs TRBV6-2 or TRBV6-3 and TRBJ1-1; TRBD1 matches at 10 bases. Per the germline V gene, CDR1 is MNHEY and CDR2 is SVGEGT. The CDR3 is made up of 14 amino acids. The ends lost 6 bases at V and 4 bases at J; junction bases unmatched: 5. The CDR3 here is CASSRTGGSTEAFF. The CDR3 nucleotides read TGTGCCAGCAGCCGGACAGGGGGTAGCACTGAAGCTTTCTTT.

This clone has at least ten counts. The chain carries TRBV5-6 and TRBJ2-7; 9 nucleotides agree with TRBD2. The germline gives CDR1 SGHDT, CDR2 YYEEEE. The CDR3 is made up of 14 amino acids. V trimming: 2 bases; J trimming: 7 bases; junction bases outside the gene matches: 7. The CDR3 is CASSLYGSGGEQYF. The CDR3 DNA follows: TGTGCCAGCAGCTTATATGGTAGCGGGGGAGAGCAGTACTTC.

The chain employs TRBV11-3 and TRBJ2-3, with 7 bases identical to TRBD1. V gave up 5 bases and J gave up 0 bases; unmatched junction bases: 2. Germline lookup yields CDR1 SGHNT and CDR2 YENEEA. The CDR3 is 14 amino acids. The CDR3 loop reads CASSQDRSTDTQYF. CDR3 nucleotides: TGTGCCAGCAGCCAGGACAGGAGCACAGATACGCAGTATTTT.

The gene calls are TRBV10-3 and TRBJ2-3; perhaps TRBD2 as D (5 bases). CDR1 and CDR2 from the germline V gene are ENHRY and SYGVKD. The CDR3 spans 14 residues. Trimming removed 3 bases at V and 4 bases at J, with 11 bases between. CDR3 nucleotides: TGTGCCATCAGTGAACTAGGAAGCTCAGATACGCAGTATTTT. It encodes CAISELGSSDTQYF.

This chain joins TRBV2 and TRBJ1-1; D remains unclear. The germline CDR1 and CDR2 sequences are SNHLY and FYNNEI. This CDR3 has 14 amino acids. Trimming pared 4 bases from V and 11 bases from J, leaving 20 bases between. CDR3 DNA sequence: TGTGCCAGCAGTGTAAGCCTCCCGGGGTATAAGGCTTTCTTT. This encodes CASSVSLPGYKAFF.

The chain links TRBV18 to TRBJ2-1; weak D call: TRBD2 (5 bases). V was pared by 4 bases and J by 5 bases, with 21 bases between. The CDR3 length is 17 residues. Germline loops: CDR1 KGHSH, CDR2 LQKENI. CDR3 residues: CASSLNAGVQLDNEQFF. For the CDR3, the DNA is TGTGCCAGCTCACTAAACGCCGGGGTTCAACTCGACAATGAGCAGTTCTTC.

J is TRBJ2-7 and V is TRBV6-5; TRBD1 agrees at 11 bases. The V gene's germline CDR1 is MNHEY and CDR2 SVGAGI. V gave up 5 bases and J gave up 3 bases; unmatched junction bases: 6. This CDR3 contains 15 residues. The CDR3 bases are TGTGCCAGCAGTACCTGGACAGGGGGCGACTACGAGCAGTACTTC. It yields the protein CASSTWTGGDYEQYF.

The table lists this clone with a count of one. V gene TRBV7-3 combines with J gene TRBJ2-3; 10 positions agree with TRBD2. CDR3 length: 16 residues. CDR1 and CDR2 (germline): SGHTA, FQGTGA. The J segment lost 6 bases and the V segment lost 1 base, leaving 7 bases of the junction unmatched. CDR3 sequence reads: CASSLRVAGGRDTQYF. The CDR3 DNA reads as TGTGCCAGCAGCTTAAGGGTAGCGGGGGGCCGGGATACGCAGTATTTT.

V gene TRBV23-1 combines with J gene TRBJ1-4, with TRBD1 matching 10 bases. TRBV23-1 is an ORF, with its function uncertain. V trimming: 3 bases; J trimming: 6 bases; junction bases outside the gene matches: 4. The CDR3 loop spans 15 amino acids. The CDR3 region is CASSQSGTGDEKLFF. Here the CDR3 DNA reads TGCGCCAGCAGTCAGTCCGGGACAGGGGATGAAAAACTGTTTTTT.

There are a few counts of this clone. The chain recombines TRBV7-2 with TRBJ2-3; a possible D gene is TRBD2 (6 bases). Trimming pared 0 bases from V and 2 bases from J, leaving 9 bases between. Germline assignment: CDR1 SGHTA and CDR2 FQGNSA. The CDR3 length is 15 residues. For the CDR3, the DNA is TGTGCCAGCAGCTTAGCCCGGGACTCCACAGATACGCAGTATTTT. Encoded protein: CASSLARDSTDTQYF.

The rearrangement uses TRBV4-1 and TRBJ1-6; D remains ambiguous. This CDR3 is 16 amino acids long. Trimming left V 0 bases short and J 6 bases short, with 12 bases between. Germline V gene data show CDR1 as MGHRA and CDR2 as YSYEKL. This CDR3 is CASSQDTRAFNSPLHF. Written as DNA, the CDR3 is TGCGCCAGCAGCCAAGATACGCGGGCCTTTAATTCACCCCTCCACTTT.

The chain couples TRBV28 to TRBJ2-1; a weak D match, TRBD1 (7 bases). CDR3 length equals 19 residues. V was trimmed by 5 bases and J by 0 bases, leaving 23 bases between them. The germline CDR1 and CDR2 sequences are MDHEN and SYDVKM. The CDR3 loop reads CASSLWTGGEGTSYNEQFF. In DNA, the CDR3 is TGTGCCAGCAGTCTCTGGACAGGAGGGGAAGGAACCTCCTACAATGAGCAGTTCTTC.

The chain employs TRBV19 and TRBJ2-1; the D gene is possibly TRBD2 (6 bases). The germline V gene encodes CDR1 LNHDA and CDR2 SQIVND (reference sequence). The CDR3 runs to 15 residues. Trimming shortened V by 3 bases and J by 7 bases, and 16 bases separated the two germline ends. CDR3 sequence (DNA): TGTGCCAGTAGTATCATGAGGGACTGGAAAAATGAGCAGTTCTTC. Protein product: CASSIMRDWKNEQFF.

This chain joins TRBV29-1 and TRBJ2-4; TRBD2 might be the D (7 bases). CDR3 size: 14 residues. From germline, CDR1 is SQVTM and CDR2 ANQGSEA. With 4 bases removed from V and 2 bases from J, the gap between germline ends came to 12 bases. The CDR3, as DNA: TGCAGCGTTGGCGGGGGCGGGTCCAAAAACATTCAGTACTTC. It specifies CSVGGGGSKNIQYF.

V and J are TRBV7-2 and TRBJ2-7; D is possibly TRBD2 (6 bases). This CDR3 is 14 amino acids long. With 1 base removed from V and 3 bases from J, the gap between germline ends came to 10 bases. Germline V lookup: CDR1 SGHTA, CDR2 FQGNSA. The CDR3 reads CASSLDGGFYEQYF. The CDR3 region has the DNA TGTGCCAGCAGCTTAGACGGGGGTTTCTACGAGCAGTACTTC.

The chain uses TRBV7-7 and TRBJ2-7; no clear D gene. The CDR3 is made up of 14 amino acids. Germline V lookup: CDR1 SSHAT, CDR2 FNYEAQ (reference sequence). Deletions cut 4 bases from V and 0 bases from J, with 10 bases between. The CDR3 coding sequence is TGTGCCAGCAGCTCCCAGGCAGACTCCTACGAGCAGTACTTC. Translating gives CASSSQADSYEQYF. Variable domain in full (rest from reference TRBV7-7 and TRBJ2-7): GAGVSQSPRYKVTKRGQDVTLRCDPISSHATLYWYQQALGQGPEFLTYFNYEAQPDKSGLPSDRFSAERPEGSISTLTIQRTEQRDSAMYRCASSSQADSYEQYFGPGTRLTVT.